A single TCR beta chain is shown here with its context. Assay: immunoSEQ multiplex PCR; the TCRdb copy retains only in-frame clones and omits some. Among about 2 million clones listed, approximately 94% were seen once. The sample is drawn from a study of shared clonotypes between healthy human individuals. Only CD45RO-negative cells positively selected for CCR7 counted as naive CD8 cells, so terminally differentiated effector memory CD45RA+ cells were excluded. Unmatched junction bases numbered 5, after V lost 2 bases and J lost 3 bases. The germline CDR1 and CDR2 sequences are SNHLY and FYNNEI. The length of the CDR3 is 15 residues.

The sequencing input was naive CD8+ T cells sorted from blood. The source is a man aged 18 to 29 in good health. The chain recombines TRBV2 with TRBJ1-2, with 8 bases lining up with TRBD1. CDR3 loop: CASSELGGQDYGYTF. CDR3 bases: TGTGCCAGCAGTGAATTGGGGGGACAGGACTATGGCTACACCTTC.